Shown below are 3 T cell receptor beta chains from a single sample sequenced in a study of long-term antiretroviral therapy in people with HIV. At the survey level, the v3.0 immunoSEQ assay was run. Generated by immunoSEQ multiplex PCR, the TCRdb table keeps only in-frame clones and is missing some. This table has 40,000 to 50,000 clones, about 94% appearing once. Sequences were derived from unsorted PBMCs, sampled around 9 years after starting antiretroviral therapy. Receptors originate from a man aged 25 to 40 with HIV.

Only one count was recorded for this clone. V gene TRBV4-1 combines with J gene TRBJ2-1, with D tentatively TRBD1 (6 bases). The V and J ends lost 3 bases and 0 bases respectively, with 15 bases between them. CDR1 and CDR2 (germline): MGHRA, YSYEKL. The CDR3 consists of 17 residues. The CDR3 coding sequence is TGCGCCAGCAGCCAGCTGAACAGGGCTTTCTCCTACAATGAGCAGTTCTTC. It yields the protein CASSQLNRAFSYNEQFF.

This chain joins TRBV19 and TRBJ1-4; D is ambiguous. The germline gives CDR1 LNHDA, CDR2 SQIVND (reference sequence). V lost 5 bases to trimming and J lost 5 bases, with 15 bases between them. The CDR3 loop spans 15 amino acids. The CDR3 DNA reads TGTGCCAGTAGTGCGAGAGTTCCTGAAAATGAAAAACTGTTTTTT. This gives the protein CASSARVPENEKLFF.

This clone has only a few counts. CDR3 sequence (DNA): TGTGCTAGTGGTTTGGTAGGTGGACAGGCCAGCAATCAGCCCCAGCATTTT. It translates to CASGLVGGQASNQPQHF. The rearrangement uses TRBV12-5 and TRBJ1-5, with 7 bases that match TRBD1. Germline assignment: CDR1 LGHNT and CDR2 FRNRAP. CDR3 length: 17 residues. Trimming cost V 0 bases and J 1 base; bases outside gene matches: 6.